Below, one T cell receptor (beta chain) is given with its context. Seattle researchers signed up patients amid active infection and tracked them longitudinally. This specimen comes from a study of blood T cell repertoires in COVID-19. In the study overall: Sites across the United States, Italy and Spain contributed samples from acute and convalescent COVID-19. PBMCs, B-cell-depleted T cells, or T cells were the source of the cDNA or gDNA that made up the material.

V gave up 1 base and J gave up 0 bases, with 9 bases separating them. In germline, CDR1 is LGHNA, CDR2 YSLEER. This CDR3 is built from 15 residues. Original processing methods: Estimation of nucleated cell counts relied on the amplification of reference gene primers. Measured with immunoSEQ multiplex PCR; TCRdb has only the in-frame clones, and not every one. V and J calls and clone size are those listed in that table; D and trimming were worked out from the DNA. The table has 100,000 to 150,000 clones, roughly 74% seen once. The chain recombines TRBV4-3 with TRBJ2-5; maybe TRBD1 (5 bases). This sequence originates from a man at least 80 years old with COVID-19, enrolled during active disease. Specimen: peripheral blood. As DNA, the CDR3 is TGCGCCAGCAGCCAAGGCGGACACTACCAAGAGACCCAGTACTTC. Amino acids: CASSQGGHYQETQYF.